This T cell receptor (beta chain) derives from a study of blood T cells in healthy people across ages (dated by TCRdb to about 2015). About the study as a whole: In model experiments, template switching captured about one uniquely barcoded TCR beta cDNA molecule for every two T cells. Age-related changes in TCR beta repertoire diversity were measured in the study by deep sequencing normalized with unique cDNA molecular identifiers. Four age groups were formed from the donors: young (average approximately 16 years), middle-aged (more than 35), aged (around 68) and long-lived (about 80). To avoid experimental bias, donors of different ages were randomly spread across the sequencing lanes. The study analyzed two additional independent replicas of 1 million unique cDNA reads from the same blood draw for two donors, one aged 18 to 30 and one aged 80 or older.

Remarks on this clonotype: Its antigen specificity is not known. No base qualities exist here, and no much larger clone lies one base off it.

The protocol used for the library was 5' RACE. The sequencer listed for this sample is Illumina HiSeq 2500. A second PCR of roughly 6 to 12 cycles was performed with a sample-barcoded 5' primer and a J-beta primer mix. Each TCR beta cDNA molecule received a unique molecular identifier from a template-switch 5' adaptor carrying 12 random nucleotides. At least 2.5 million CDR3-containing paired-end reads were obtained from each sample. First-strand cDNA was synthesized from all RNA with the Mint cDNA synthesis kit, primed by a TRBC-specific oligonucleotide. Following uracil-DNA glycosylase treatment, all cDNA underwent a first 18-cycle PCR with the universal primers M1SS and BC2_uni_R. Turning to the authors' computational methods: For normalization, 1 million high-quality reads, each with a distinct molecular identifier, were randomly selected from each sample. Reads sharing molecular identifiers were discarded rather than binned into consensus sequences. MiTCR, with a Q25 quality threshold and the strictest error-elimination algorithm, was used for CDR3 identification, clonotype clustering and error correction. A nonparametric unseen species model with Euler transformation was used to estimate lower-bound total TCR beta diversity. TCRdb reran the public reads through fastp at Q25 and MiXCR, keeping productive beta chains. CDR3 protein sequences are deduplicated, and each keeps its most common genes and DNA. The V and J calls here are based on TCRdb, not the publication. Within this sample are about 1 million distinct CDR3 sequences, with around 43% of them counted one time only. The ten largest clonotypes hold 18% of the sample.

The donors were 40 or so Caucasian individuals from Russia, aged 6 to 90 years, who were systemically healthy. Approximately 9.3 milliliters of peripheral blood were drawn from each donor into EDTA-treated Vacutainer tubes. PBMCs were isolated by Ficoll-Paque density-gradient centrifugation, with at least 6 million obtained per sample. Total RNA was extracted from PBMCs with Trizol reagent, with at least 6 micrograms obtained per sample. For every donor, an aliquot of PBMCs went through flow cytometry to measure the percentages of naive CD45RAhigh/CD27high T cells. Study-wide findings and limitations: Donor CMV infection status was unknown, potentially confounding age-related changes in expanded clonotypes. The long-lived group showed more naive CD4+ T cells, fewer expanded clones and increased TCR diversity than the aged group, suggesting age selection. Since profiling was done on bulk unsorted PBMCs, naive and antigen-experienced compartments could not be conclusively compared. As age increased, observed TCR beta diversity per million T cells dropped in a roughly linear way, and a significant reduction was already evident by age around 41. The percentage of naive T cells measured by flow cytometry correlated strongly with observed TCR beta diversity. Total diversity estimates from one million sequenced T cells were considered lower bounds and underestimates.

The sample was blood. The sequence derives from a woman aged 55-69 years in good health.

The bases read TGTGCCAGCAGTTACTCCCCCAAACAGGAATCAATCCCAGGACTCTCCTACGAGCAGTACTTC. Its protein is CASSYSPKQESIPGLSYEQYF. Here the chain combines TRBV6-5 and TRBJ2-7; the D match is possibly TRBD1 or TRBD2, with 5 bases aligned in each. Taken from the germline V gene, the CDR1 and CDR2 loops are MNHEY and SVGAGI. The CDR3 numbers 21 residues from cysteine through phenylalanine. The sequence is cut down to CDR3 DNA, 63 bases in frame from base 1. V and J lose 0 bases and 0 bases, and a span of 27 bases separates them.